This TCR beta chain is drawn from a study of T cell responses to AZD1222 COVID-19 vaccine. Sequenced by immunoSEQ multiplex PCR; TCRdb stores in-frame clones only, minus some. There are roughly 200,000 clones in the sample; approximately 93% occur only once, and approximately 1.8% lies in the top ten. A note on this clone: What it recognizes is unknown.

Germline V CDR1 and CDR2: MNHEY, SVGAGI. There are 14 residues in the CDR3. V lost 0 bases, J lost 6 bases, and 11 bases lay in between. Findings and limits, study-wide: The sample set comprised mostly white British donors with more females, and clonal diversity was possibly underestimated. Rises in breadth and depth of Spike-specific TCRs came after two AZD1222 doses.

The TCR sequence derives from an adult who received the AZD1222 COVID-19 vaccine. The sequences come from peripheral blood, collected 28 days after the second AZD1222 dose. The chain uses TRBV6-5 and TRBJ1-2; tentatively, D is TRBD1 (5 bases). CDR3 in amino acids: CASSYSGGTNGYTF. For the CDR3, the DNA is TGTGCCAGCAGTTACTCAGGAGGGACCAATGGCTACACCTTC.